This passage covers 20 T cell receptor beta chains from one sample sequenced in a study of cytomegalovirus exposure and HLA in healthy donors. The PCR was carried out with 60 Vbeta primers and 13 Jbeta primers. The repertoire was sequenced with immunoSEQ multiplex PCR; TCRdb's copy has only in-frame clones and lacks some. The sample shows 100,000 to 150,000 clones, roughly two thirds of them seen only once. Sequencing was done on a sample of PBMCs. These receptors came from a young man in good health and CMV-seropositive.

This chain joins TRBV5-1 and TRBJ2-5, with a tentative D call TRBD1 (6 bases). The better agreement between TRBJ2-7 and the DNA end casts doubt on the J call. This CDR3 is 16 amino acids long. Germline V gene data show CDR1 as SGHRS and CDR2 as YFSETQ. The CDR3 reads CASSLALSSDRSEQYF. The CDR3, as DNA: TGCGCCAGCAGCTTGGCCCTATCTTCCGACAGGAGCGAGCAGTACTTC.

CDR3 in amino acids: CASGENSLDYGYTF. In DNA, the CDR3 is TGCGCCAGCGGGGAGAACAGTTTAGACTATGGCTACACCTTC. This rearrangement joins TRBV10-2 to TRBJ1-2; no firm D call. CDR3 size: 14 residues. Germline values: CDR1 WSHSY, CDR2 SAAADI. The V end lost 8 bases, the J end lost 3 bases, and 16 bases lay between the germline ends.

The chain couples TRBV5-1 to TRBJ2-5; 8 bases fit TRBD1. The CDR3 covers 13 residues. V gave up 4 bases and J gave up 4 bases; unmatched junction bases: 3. In germline, CDR1 is SGHRS, CDR2 YFSETQ. CDR3 in amino acids: CASSTGGTETQYF. CDR3 in DNA: TGCGCCAGCAGCACAGGGGGGACAGAGACCCAGTACTTC.

There are a few counts of this clone. This sequence joins TRBV27 and TRBJ2-7, with D unresolved. With 0 bases removed from V and 0 bases from J, the gap between germline ends came to 12 bases. The V gene's germline CDR1 is MNHEY and CDR2 SMNVEV (reference sequence). CDR3 length: 16 residues. The CDR3 loop is CASSLSIGTRSYEQYF. The CDR3, as DNA: TGTGCCAGCAGTTTATCGATCGGTACCCGCTCCTACGAGCAGTACTTC.

V is TRBV30 and J is TRBJ1-6; D is unclear. The germline CDR1 and CDR2 sequences are GTSNPN and SVGIG (reference sequence). V gave up 7 bases and J gave up 1 base, with 14 bases separating them. The CDR3 loop spans 15 amino acids. CDR3 residues: CAFIPTGSYNSPLHF. CDR3 DNA sequence: TGTGCCTTTATACCCACCGGGTCCTATAATTCACCCCTCCACTTT.

The chain is built from TRBV9 and TRBJ2-7; TRBD2 matches 11 bases. This CDR3 comprises 15 residues. V lost 3 bases, J lost 4 bases, and 6 bases stayed unmatched. From germline, CDR1 is SGDLS and CDR2 YYNGEE. In DNA, the CDR3 is TGTGCCAGCAGCGGCGGGGCTAGCGGGAGGTACGAGCAGTACTTC. It is translated as CASSGGASGRYEQYF.

J is TRBJ1-2 and V is TRBV6-5, with D perhaps matching TRBD1 (5 bases). Between the trimmed V and J ends, which lost 0 bases and 0 bases, there was a span of 8 bases. The CDR3 covers 15 residues. Germline V CDR1 and CDR2: MNHEY, SVGAGI. The CDR3 reads CASSYSGGTNYGYTF. As DNA, the CDR3 is TGTGCCAGCAGTTACTCGGGGGGGACTAACTATGGCTACACCTTC.

This chain links TRBV19 with TRBJ1-1, with 11 bases fitting TRBD1. Germline CDR1 reads LNHDA; CDR2 reads SQIVND (reference sequence). This CDR3 region has 15 residues. V was clipped by 3 bases and J by 7 bases; unmatched bases: 7. The CDR3 DNA follows: TGTGCCAGTAGTATGCAGGACAGGGGGCGGGGTGAAGCTTTCTTT. Translation gives CASSMQDRGRGEAFF. The whole variable domain, filled in from reference TRBV19 and TRBJ1-1, reads DGGITQSPKYLFRKEGQNVTLSCEQNLNHDAMYWYRQDPGQGLRLIYYSQIVNDFQKGDIAEGYSVSREKKESFPLTVTSAQKNPTAFYLCASSMQDRGRGEAFFGQGTRLTVV.

The chain has TRBV27 and TRBJ1-4; no definite D call. The CDR3 runs to 14 residues. Germline lookup yields CDR1 MNHEY and CDR2 SMNVEV (reference sequence). Trimming pared 4 bases from V and 3 bases from J, leaving 9 bases between. The CDR3 protein is CASSYDRSNEKLFF. CDR3 in DNA: TGTGCCAGCAGTTACGATAGATCTAATGAAAAACTGTTTTTT.

The V gene is TRBV5-1, the J gene TRBJ1-2; 8 bases line up with TRBD1. The CDR3 loop spans 17 amino acids. Per germline, CDR1 SGHRS and CDR2 YFSETQ. V shed 6 bases and J 6 bases; nucleotides not matched to a gene: 19. CDR3 loop: CASIPGQDGGESHGYTF. As DNA, the CDR3 is TGCGCCAGCATACCGGGACAGGATGGAGGTGAGTCGCATGGCTACACCTTC.

This clone was observed a few times. The chain is built from TRBV11-2 and TRBJ1-2, with unresolved D. The V end lost 6 bases, the J end lost 4 bases, and 21 bases lay between the germline ends. CDR1 SGHAT and CDR2 FQNNGV come from the germline V gene. The CDR3 extends over 16 amino acids. The DNA for the CDR3 is TGTGCCAGCAGATCCGGTGGAGGCGGAAATTCCTATGGCTACACCTTC. The encoded protein is CASRSGGGGNSYGYTF.

This clone has only a few counts. The chain joins TRBV2 to TRBJ1-1; D uncertain. The V gene's germline CDR1 is SNHLY and CDR2 FYNNEI. This CDR3 region has 13 residues. V dropped 6 bases and J dropped 3 bases, with 11 bases sitting between them. In DNA, the CDR3 is TGTGCCAGCAGGGGCCAGTTACACACTGAAGCTTTCTTT. Residues: CASRGQLHTEAFF.

The V call is TRBV5-8, the J call TRBJ2-5; tentative D call: TRBD2 (5 bases). The germline CDR1 and CDR2 sequences are SGHTS and YDEGEE. This CDR3 is built from 16 residues. V lost 4 bases, J lost 7 bases, and 23 bases lay in between. CDR3 residues: CASSLGGADVGGTQYF. The CDR3 DNA is TGTGCCAGCAGCCTCGGAGGCGCTGATGTTGGTGGGACCCAGTACTTC.

The CDR3 DNA sequence: TGTGCCAGCTGTGCTGGGGGGTGGTCCTATAATTCACCCCTCCACTTT. Translating it yields CASCAGGWSYNSPLHF. The chain couples TRBV27 to TRBJ1-6; TRBD1 might be the D (5 bases). V was cut by 8 bases and J by 1 base, with 15 bases left in between. The CDR3 extends over 16 amino acids. Germline lookup yields CDR1 MNHEY and CDR2 SMNVEV (reference sequence).

This chain connects TRBV19 to TRBJ2-1; 9 bases fit TRBD2. J lost 0 bases, V lost 3 bases, and 3 bases had no gene match. This CDR3 region has 16 residues. The germline gives CDR1 LNHDA, CDR2 SQIVND (reference sequence). The CDR3: CASSIRSGSSYNEQFF. As DNA, the CDR3 is TGTGCCAGTAGTATCCGTAGCGGGAGCTCCTACAATGAGCAGTTCTTC.

Comments on this clone: Distinct nucleotide sequences in the sample also encode this CDR3. V and J are TRBV5-1 and TRBJ2-3, with a weak D call TRBD2 (6 bases). Trimming shortened V by 2 bases and J by 0 bases, and 7 bases separated the two germline ends. The CDR3 spans 14 residues. Germline-derived CDR1 and CDR2 are SGHRS and YFSETQ. In DNA, the CDR3 is TGCGCCAGCAGCTTTAGCGGTAGCACAGATACGCAGTATTTT. Its translation is CASSFSGSTDTQYF.

The rearrangement joins TRBV28 to TRBJ2-1; 11 bases are shared with TRBD2. The CDR3 has 16 amino acids. In germline, CDR1 is MDHEN, CDR2 SYDVKM. V lost 6 bases to trimming and J lost 1 base; unmatched junction nucleotides: 5. The CDR3 DNA reads as TGTGCCAGCAGACCCCCTAGCGGGGGGTCCTACAATGAGCAGTTCTTC. It specifies CASRPPSGGSYNEQFF. Full variable domain (outside the CDR3, taken from reference TRBV28 and TRBJ2-1): DVKVTQSSRYLVKRTGEKVFLECVQDMDHENMFWYRQDPGLGLRLIYFSYDVKMKEKGDIPEGYSVSREKKERFSLILESASTNQTSMYLCASRPPSGGSYNEQFFGPGTRLTVL.

This clone was seen once. The V and J genes are TRBV4-2 and TRBJ2-3; TRBD2 aligns across 10 bases. With V trimmed by 1 base and J by 5 bases, 9 bases remained unmatched. The V gene's germline CDR1 is LGHNA and CDR2 YNFKEQ. The CDR3 contains 17 residues. The CDR3 bases are TGTGCCAGCAGCCAAGTAGTCAGCGGGAGGGCCTTAGATACGCAGTATTTT. Its translation is CASSQVVSGRALDTQYF.

The chain carries TRBV28 and TRBJ2-7; TRBD2 agrees at 9 bases. The CDR3 runs to 13 residues. Germline CDR1 reads MDHEN; CDR2 reads SYDVKM. J was trimmed by 2 bases and V by 7 bases; bases with no gene match: 3. Here the CDR3 DNA reads TGTGCCAGCACCGTAGCGGGAGCCTACGAGCAGTACTTC. Protein sequence: CASTVAGAYEQYF.

Comments on this clone: At the DNA level, this CDR3 is encoded by other sequences in the same sample as well. The gene calls are TRBV5-1 and TRBJ2-3, with TRBD1 matching over 8 bases. Germline values: CDR1 SGHRS, CDR2 YFSETQ. V lost 1 base, J lost 3 bases, and 10 bases stayed unmatched. The CDR3 is 17 residues long. CDR3 loop: CASSLPAGQGFTDTQYF. The CDR3 DNA reads as TGCGCCAGCAGCTTGCCGGCAGGACAGGGATTTACAGATACGCAGTATTTT. The full variable domain, with the rest looked up from reference TRBV5-1 and TRBJ2-3, is KAGVTQTPRYLIKTRGQQVTLSCSPISGHRSVSWYQQTPGQGLQFLFEYFSETQRNKGNFPGRFSGRQFSNSRSEMNVSTLELGDSALYLCASSLPAGQGFTDTQYFGPGTRLTVL.